This T cell receptor beta chain was obtained from a study of beta chain features in type 1 diabetes. Purity exceeded 95% in all sorted populations. Study-wide points: VDJ junctions from patients with type 1 diabetes contained fewer insertions and more deletions. Researchers report that Type 1 diabetes patients had moderately but significantly shorter TCRB CDR3s across all four CD4+ subsets.

To note about this clone: Its antigen remains unknown.

The germline CDR1 and CDR2 sequences are GTSNPN and SVGIG (reference sequence). V lost 0 bases and J 3 bases, leaving 14 bases between the germline ends. The CDR3 covers 15 residues. Since all of the isolated RNA was reverse transcribed, expressed TCRB transcripts were what got sequenced. Method: immunoSEQ multiplex PCR; TCRdb's copy keeps in-frame clones and lacks some. The sample lists approximately 250,000 clones; around 15% were seen once. This rearrangement joins TRBV30 to TRBJ2-5; D is perhaps TRBD1 (5 bases). The clonotype was recovered from a man aged 30 to 39 with type 1 diabetes. The sequenced sample was naive CD4+ T cells from blood. This CDR3 is CAWSVRLTVEETQYF. The CDR3 region has the DNA TGTGCCTGGAGTGTACGTTTGACAGTAGAAGAGACCCAGTACTTC.